A selection of T cell receptor beta chains follows, all from one sample in a study of blood T cell repertoires in COVID-19. Measured with immunoSEQ multiplex PCR; TCRdb has only the in-frame clones, and not every one. The table has around 21,000 clones, 70% to 90% seen once. The sample taken for sequencing was peripheral blood. These TCRs come from a human donor with active COVID-19. The donor label of this sample is uncertain. The CDR3 runs from the conserved cysteine through the conserved F or W. A D gene is named only where the DNA matches it firmly. Not all rows give a size; the values are once, few, many and, for expanded clones, a class.

CASSFDRFNSPLHF	TGTGCCAGCAGCTTTGACAGGTTTAATTCACCCCTCCACTTT	TRBJ1-6	.	TRBV5-4	.
CASSLGSGQDIQYF	TGCGCCAGCAGCTTGGGGTCGGGACAGGACATTCAGTACTTC	TRBJ2-4	TRBD1	TRBV5-1	.
CASSFNVGSGNTIYF	TGTGCCAGCAGCTTCAACGTCGGCTCTGGAAACACCATATATTTT	TRBJ1-3	.	TRBV7-8	.
CASSYRQGGSPLHF	TGCGCCAGCAGCTACCGACAGGGGGGTTCACCCCTCCACTTT	TRBJ1-6	TRBD1	TRBV5-1	.
CASREGLGNTIYF	TGTGCCAGCAGAGAGGGCCTTGGAAACACCATATATTTT	TRBJ1-3	.	TRBV2	.
CASSAQKGTGGINEQYF	TGTGCCAGCAGCGCACAGAAAGGGACAGGGGGCATCAACGAGCAGTACTTC	TRBJ2-7	TRBD1	TRBV9	.
CASSHQLRETQYF	TGTGCCAGCAGCCACCAGTTGAGGGAGACCCAGTACTTC	TRBJ2-5	.	TRBV14	.
CASSVGEDRALWDTEAFF	TGTGCCAGCAGCGTAGGAGAGGACAGGGCGCTCTGGGACACTGAAGCTTTCTTT	TRBJ1-1	TRBD1	TRBV9	.
CASSPRGLDEQYF	TGTGCCAGCAGCCCAAGAGGGCTGGACGAGCAGTACTTC	TRBJ2-7	.	TRBV7-8	.
CASSLGQGFTGELFF	TGTGCCAGCAGCTTGGGCCAGGGGTTTACCGGGGAGCTGTTTTTT	TRBJ2-2	.	TRBV5-8	few
CASSPMKGGVAKNIQYF	TGTGCCAGCAGCCCCATGAAGGGGGGGGTAGCCAAAAACATTCAGTACTTC	TRBJ2-4	.	TRBV28	.
CASRRQGAYNEQFF	TGTGCCAGCAGGCGACAGGGGGCGTACAATGAGCAGTTCTTC	TRBJ2-1	TRBD1	TRBV7-9	few
CASSVGDTGEETQYF	TGTGCCAGCAGTGTGGGAGACACAGGGGAAGAGACCCAGTACTTC	TRBJ2-5	TRBD1	TRBV28	.
CASKPVLGSRAFF	TGTGCCAGTAAGCCCGTACTCGGGAGTAGGGCTTTCTTT	TRBJ1-1	.	TRBV19	.
CASSIGQISNQPQHF	TGTGCCAGTAGTATTGGACAGATTAGCAATCAGCCCCAGCATTTT	TRBJ1-5	.	TRBV19	.
CASSSDNVKGYTF	TGCGCCAGCAGCTCGGACAACGTTAAAGGCTACACCTTC	TRBJ1-2	.	TRBV5-1	.
CASRGGAGCEQYF	TGCGCCAGCAGAGGGGGGGCTGGTTGCGAGCAGTACTTC	TRBJ2-7	.	TRBV23-1	.
CASSLAEDTGELFF	TGTGCCAGCTCTCTAGCGGAAGACACCGGGGAGCTGTTTTTT	TRBJ2-2	TRBD2	TRBV18	.
CASSQVRDRGFDSPLHF	TGTGCCAGCAGCCAAGTCCGGGACAGGGGCTTTGATTCACCCCTCCACTTT	TRBJ1-6	TRBD1	TRBV4-2	.
CASNVQGQETQYF	TGTGCCAGCAATGTACAGGGGCAAGAGACCCAGTACTTC	TRBJ2-5	TRBD1	TRBV6-5	.
CASSQVQGDGYTF	TGTGCCAGCAGCCAAGTACAGGGCGATGGCTACACCTTC	TRBJ1-2	.	TRBV3-1/TRBV3-2	.
CASSGVGTSGYEQYF	TGCGCCAGCAGCGGTGTGGGGACTAGCGGATACGAGCAGTACTTC	TRBJ2-7	TRBD2	TRBV5-1	.
CASSYPGHSGNTIYF	TGTGCCAGCAGCTACCCCGGACACTCTGGAAACACCATATATTTT	TRBJ1-3	.	TRBV11-2	once
CASSPASEGSYNEQFF	TGTGCCAGCAGCCCCGCCTCGGAGGGGTCCTACAATGAGCAGTTCTTC	TRBJ2-1	.	TRBV7-2	.
CASRTERGYYGYTF	TGTGCCAGCAGAACCGAACGAGGATACTATGGCTACACCTTC	TRBJ1-2	.	TRBV6-4	.
CASRAGQGTYEQYF	TGTGCCAGCAGGGCGGGACAGGGGACCTACGAGCAGTACTTC	TRBJ2-7	TRBD1	TRBV2	.
CASGLAGSYEQYF	TGTGCCAGTGGACTAGCGGGGTCCTACGAGCAGTACTTC	TRBJ2-7	TRBD2	TRBV7-9	.
CASSGGQGYGNTIYF	TGTGCCAGCAGCGGGGGACAGGGGTATGGAAACACCATATATTTT	TRBJ1-3	TRBD1	TRBV5-4	once
CASSVSDEQFF	TGTGCCAGCAGTGTCAGCGATGAGCAGTTCTTC	TRBJ2-1	.	TRBV2	.
CASSLSNGRGEQFF	TGTGCCAGCAGTTTATCGAATGGCCGTGGTGAGCAGTTCTTC	TRBJ2-1	.	TRBV27	.
CASSWGLAGSTDTQYF	TGTGCCAGCAGTTGGGGACTAGCGGGATCCACAGATACGCAGTATTTT	TRBJ2-3	TRBD2	TRBV28	.
CASSLAQDSGVGDTQYF	TGTGCCAGCAGCTTAGCCCAGGACTCCGGGGTGGGAGATACGCAGTATTTT	TRBJ2-3	.	TRBV7-2	.
CATCRTTNEKLFF	TGTGCCACCTGCAGAACAACTAATGAAAAACTGTTTTTT	TRBJ1-4	.	TRBV19	.
CASSQEGASGYTF	TGCGCCAGCAGCCAAGAGGGGGCGTCGGGCTACACCTTC	TRBJ1-2	.	TRBV4-1	few
CASSRRHRGSNQPQHF	TGCGCCAGCAGTCGGAGACACCGGGGGAGCAATCAGCCCCAGCATTTT	TRBJ1-5	.	TRBV23-1	once
CASSISLTNEQFF	TGTGCCAGTAGTATATCGCTAACCAATGAGCAGTTCTTC	TRBJ2-1	.	TRBV19	.
CASYVAGGLDTQYF	TGTGCCAGCTACGTAGCGGGGGGGTTAGATACGCAGTATTTT	TRBJ2-3	TRBD2	TRBV6-5	.
CASSPGGGVTGNTIYF	TGTGCCAGCAGCCCCGGGGGGGGAGTTACTGGAAACACCATATATTTT	TRBJ1-3	.	TRBV5-4	.
CASSKGEGRGTEAFF	TGTGCCAGCAGCAAAGGTGAAGGGCGGGGCACTGAAGCTTTCTTT	TRBJ1-1	.	TRBV21-1	.
CASSQFGQWAGNTIYF	TGTGCCAGCAGCCAATTCGGACAGTGGGCCGGGAACACCATATATTTT	TRBJ1-3	.	TRBV3-1/TRBV3-2	.
CASGLSGGVADTQYF	TGTGCCAGTGGCCTTAGCGGGGGGGTGGCAGATACGCAGTATTTT	TRBJ2-3	TRBD2	TRBV19	.
CASSSWTGGDNSPLHF	TGCGCCAGCAGCTCGTGGACAGGGGGGGATAATTCACCCCTCCACTTT	TRBJ1-6	TRBD1	TRBV5-1	few
CASSLVGVAAQRGNEQFF	TGTGCCAGCAGCTTAGTGGGAGTGGCGGCGCAGCGGGGGAATGAGCAGTTCTTC	TRBJ2-1	TRBD2	TRBV7-2	.
CASSQRGGETQYF	TGCGCCAGCAGCCAGCGAGGGGGAGAGACCCAGTACTTC	TRBJ2-5	.	TRBV4-1	.
CASSQATGELFF	TGTGCCAGCAGCCAAGCGACCGGGGAGCTGTTTTTT	TRBJ2-2	.	TRBV14	.
CASSLRQGADYEQYF	TGTGCCAGCAGCTTGAGACAGGGGGCCGACTACGAGCAGTACTTC	TRBJ2-7	TRBD1	TRBV5-4	.
CASSLSRTGMRTDTQYF	TGTGCCAGCAGCTTGTCACGGACAGGGATGAGGACAGATACGCAGTATTTT	TRBJ2-3	TRBD1	TRBV11-2	.
CASSLGRVRAAQYF	TGTGCCAGCAGCTTGGGCCGGGTAAGAGCGGCCCAGTACTTC	TRBJ2-5	.	TRBV5-6	.
CAISLNRGLDSYEQYF	TGTGCCATCAGCCTGAACAGGGGGCTCGACTCCTACGAGCAGTACTTC	TRBJ2-7	TRBD1	TRBV10-3	.